Below, 24 T cell receptor beta chains from the same sample are listed, as sequenced in a study of neoadjuvant anti-PD-1 for oral cavity cancer. This sample's time point: after neoadjuvant nivolumab, at surgical resection. The assay was immunoSEQ multiplex PCR, and TCRdb's table has in-frame clones only and misses some. Counted here are 65,000 to 70,000 clones, around 85% occurring once; the ten biggest clones make up 2.5% to 3.5%. Source: PBMCs, taken after nivolumab (anti-PD-1) treatment. These receptors were obtained from a person between 40 and 80 years old with oral cavity squamous cell carcinoma.

This chain connects TRBV29-1 to TRBJ1-3; D perhaps matches TRBD1 (5 bases). The CDR3 spans 13 residues. Trimming pared 6 bases from V and 3 bases from J, leaving 12 bases between. The V gene's germline CDR1 is SQVTM and CDR2 ANQGSEA. In nucleotides, the CDR3 is TGCAGCGTCAAGCAGGGAGTTGGAAACACCATATATTTT. This gives the protein CSVKQGVGNTIYF.

This clone has a single count. The CDR3 protein is CAIRGTGFGYTF. CDR3 nucleotide sequence: TGTGCCATCAGGGGGACAGGGTTTGGCTACACCTTC. The J gene is TRBJ1-2, the V gene TRBV10-3; TRBD1 agrees at 9 bases. This CDR3 contains 12 residues. Germline V CDR1 and CDR2: ENHRY, SYGVKD. V gave up 6 bases and J gave up 7 bases; unmatched junction bases: 3.

This chain joins TRBV19 and TRBJ1-2; no firm D call. This CDR3 has 14 residues. Trimming removed 1 base from V and 4 bases from J, with 10 bases in between. Germline V gene data show CDR1 as LNHDA and CDR2 as SQIVND (reference sequence). The CDR3 coding sequence is TGTGCCAGTAGTATAGGCTTCGGGTTCTATGGCTACACCTTC. It specifies CASSIGFGFYGYTF.

V usage is TRBV30 and J usage is TRBJ2-7, with TRBD1 matching 8 bases. The CDR3 sequence is 14 residues long. Germline V gene lookup returns CDR1 GTSNPN and CDR2 SVGIG (reference sequence). V lost 0 bases, J lost 2 bases, and 3 bases stayed unmatched. In DNA form, the CDR3 reads TGTGCCTGGAGTGTAGCACAGGGGGCCTACGAGCAGTACTTC. Translating it yields CAWSVAQGAYEQYF.

V and J are TRBV7-9 and TRBJ1-2; D gene ambiguous. V dropped 1 base and J dropped 3 bases, with 15 bases sitting between them. Germline V gene lookup returns CDR1 SEHNR and CDR2 FQNEAQ (reference sequence). This CDR3 contains 16 residues. CDR3 DNA: TGTGCCAGCAGCTTAGAGGGTTATACTGAATACTATGGCTACACCTTC. This gives the protein CASSLEGYTEYYGYTF.

This chain connects TRBV7-6 to TRBJ2-2; tentatively, D is TRBD1 (7 bases). V was trimmed by 6 bases and J by 6 bases, leaving 20 bases between them. CDR3 length: 16 residues. CDR1 is SGHVS and CDR2 is FNYEAQ in the germline V gene. The CDR3 sequence is CASRAVGGQLSGELFF. For the CDR3, the DNA is TGTGCCAGCAGAGCCGTGGGGGGACAGCTATCCGGGGAGCTGTTTTTT.

The chain employs TRBV11-3 and TRBJ2-1, with 14 bases lining up with TRBD2. Germline assignment: CDR1 SGHNT and CDR2 YENEEA. Unmatched junction bases numbered 13, after V lost 2 bases and J lost 7 bases. The CDR3 sequence is 19 residues long. The CDR3 region has the DNA TGTGCCAGCAGCTTACAACCCCCGGGACTAGCGGGAGTACGAAATGAGCAGTTCTTC. This gives the protein CASSLQPPGLAGVRNEQFF.

V and J are TRBV29-1 and TRBJ2-3; D is unclear. Germline lookup yields CDR1 SQVTM and CDR2 ANQGSEA. V shed 4 bases and J shed 4 bases, with 9 bases lying between them. The CDR3 covers 12 residues. The CDR3 nucleotides are TGCAGCGTTGGTCCGGTCCCAGATACGCAGTATTTT. It yields the protein CSVGPVPDTQYF.

This chain connects TRBV6-1 to TRBJ2-1; 14 bases agree with TRBD2. Germline CDR1 reads MNHNS; CDR2 reads SASEGT. The CDR3 is 14 amino acids. With 7 bases clipped from V and 7 bases from J, the junction kept 3 bases outside the gene matches. Here the CDR3 reads CASNGLAGGNEQFF. The CDR3 DNA follows: TGTGCCAGCAACGGACTAGCGGGAGGTAATGAGCAGTTCTTC.

This chain joins TRBV5-3 and TRBJ2-2; weak D call: TRBD2 (6 bases). TRBV5-3 is flagged as an ORF with uncertain function. V was cut by 8 bases and J by 0 bases, with 8 bases left in between. The CDR3 length is 13 residues. The CDR3: CARGGTNTGELFF. The CDR3 DNA reads as TGTGCCAGGGGCGGGACGAACACCGGGGAGCTGTTTTTT.

The rearrangement uses TRBV30 and TRBJ2-5; possible D gene TRBD1, 6 bases. CDR3 length: 14 residues. The V end lost 8 bases, the J end lost 4 bases, and 20 bases lay between the germline ends. Germline V lookup: CDR1 GTSNPN, CDR2 SVGIG (reference sequence). In DNA, the CDR3 is TGTGCCGGGGATCAAGGGGGTCGTGCAGAGACCCAGTACTTC. This sequence encodes CAGDQGGRAETQYF.

The genes are TRBV25-1 and TRBJ2-3, with D tentatively TRBD1 (6 bases). Germline CDR1 and CDR2: MGHDK and SYGVNS. The CDR3 has 15 amino acids. V dropped 6 bases and J dropped 2 bases, with 15 bases sitting between them. As DNA, the CDR3 is TGTGCCAGCAGCGAACCGGGACACTTCACAGATACGCAGTATTTT. Translated, it gives CASSEPGHFTDTQYF.

The V call is TRBV4-2, the J call TRBJ2-7; 10 bases fit TRBD1. Germline-derived CDR1 and CDR2 are LGHNA and YNFKEQ. This CDR3 is built from 14 residues. V lost 3 bases and J lost 2; bases outside the gene matches: 1. The CDR3 region is CASSQGQGTYEQYF. Written as DNA, the CDR3 is TGTGCCAGCAGCCAGGGACAGGGGACCTACGAGCAGTACTTC.

The chain is built from TRBV13 and TRBJ2-1; D is undetermined. This CDR3 has 14 amino acids. From germline, CDR1 is PRHDT and CDR2 FYEKMQ (reference sequence). With 2 bases removed from V and 0 bases from J, the gap between germline ends came to 5 bases. CDR3 nucleotides: TGTGCCAGCAGCTTACTTGGCTCCTACAATGAGCAGTTCTTC. It specifies CASSLLGSYNEQFF.

The rearrangement links TRBV19 to TRBJ2-7; D is possibly TRBD2 (7 bases). V was pared by 8 bases and J by 7 bases, with 24 bases between. The CDR3 consists of 15 residues. The V gene's germline CDR1 is LNHDA and CDR2 SQIVND (reference sequence). The CDR3 nucleotides read TGTGCCAGTGAAAGGGGCGGGGGCGTTGGAGGAGAGCAGTACTTC. Amino acid sequence: CASERGGGVGGEQYF.

This chain uses TRBV10-3 with TRBJ1-2; tentative D call: TRBD1 (5 bases). Germline CDR1 ENHRY, CDR2 SYGVKD. Trimming removed 5 bases from V and 3 bases from J, with 10 bases in between. This CDR3 is built from 13 residues. In DNA, the CDR3 is TGTGCCATCAGTTCGGGGGAAGACTATGGCTACACCTTC. It translates to CAISSGEDYGYTF.

This sequence joins TRBV5-1 and TRBJ2-3; possibly TRBD1 for D (5 bases). Trimming stripped 1 base from V and 2 bases from J, with 11 bases between. CDR3 length: 15 amino acids. Germline CDR1 and CDR2: SGHRS and YFSETQ. The CDR3: CASSLLTVNTDTQYF. In nucleotides, the CDR3 is TGCGCCAGCAGCTTGTTGACAGTAAACACAGATACGCAGTATTTT. The complete variable domain, with remaining parts taken from reference TRBV5-1 and TRBJ2-3, reads KAGVTQTPRYLIKTRGQQVTLSCSPISGHRSVSWYQQTPGQGLQFLFEYFSETQRNKGNFPGRFSGRQFSNSRSEMNVSTLELGDSALYLCASSLLTVNTDTQYFGPGTRLTVL.

This clone was recorded only once. The chain combines TRBV4-1 with TRBJ2-5, with 9 bases identical to TRBD1. With 4 bases clipped from V and 5 bases from J, the junction kept 5 bases outside the gene matches. From germline, CDR1 is MGHRA and CDR2 YSYEKL. This CDR3 has 14 residues. The CDR3 bases are TGCGCCAGCAGCCGAACAGGGGGCAGGGAGACCCAGTACTTC. As protein: CASSRTGGRETQYF.

This chain connects TRBV7-4 to TRBJ1-5, with a tentative D call TRBD1 (6 bases). The CDR3 extends over 15 amino acids. Germline assignment: CDR1 SGHVT and CDR2 SQSDAQ. Between the trimmed V and J ends, which lost 6 bases and 7 bases, there was a span of 19 bases. CDR3: CASRPLGGGRQPQHF. In DNA form, the CDR3 reads TGTGCCAGCAGACCTCTGGGGGGGGGCAGGCAGCCCCAGCATTTT.

The chain links TRBV6-1 to TRBJ1-5; D not resolved. This CDR3 has 12 amino acids. V was clipped by 3 bases and J by 6 bases, with 6 bases between them. Germline V gene sequence: CDR1 MNHNS, CDR2 SASEGT. CDR3 DNA: TGTGCCAGCAGTGAGGGAGCTCAGCCCCAGCATTTT. Amino acid sequence: CASSEGAQPQHF.

The rearrangement joins TRBV5-1 to TRBJ1-1; D uncertain. Trimming took off 0 bases at V and 0 bases at J, with 15 bases between the two ends. The CDR3 has 17 amino acids. Germline-derived CDR1 and CDR2 are SGHRS and YFSETQ. Written as DNA, the CDR3 is TGCGCCAGCAGCTTGGGCAGAAGGGTGATGATGAACACTGAAGCTTTCTTT. It specifies CASSLGRRVMMNTEAFF.

CDR3 region: CSVTMGLGATGELFF. DNA of the CDR3: TGCAGCGTTACAATGGGACTAGGGGCCACCGGGGAGCTGTTTTTT. This chain uses TRBV29-1 with TRBJ2-2; TRBD2 matches at 8 bases. Trimming removed 5 bases from V and 4 bases from J; junction bases left unmatched: 9. CDR1 SQVTM and CDR2 ANQGSEA come from the germline V gene. This CDR3 comprises 15 residues.

The CDR3 protein is CASSQLGQGNQPQHF. The CDR3 DNA reads as TGTGCCAGCAGCCAACTTGGTCAGGGAAATCAGCCCCAGCATTTT. V gene TRBV4-2 combines with J gene TRBJ1-5, with D possibly TRBD1 on 5 matching bases. This CDR3 is built from 15 residues. Between the trimmed V and J ends, which lost 2 bases and 4 bases, there was a span of 12 bases. Germline V gene lookup returns CDR1 LGHNA and CDR2 YNFKEQ.

V and J are TRBV11-2 and TRBJ2-1, with D unresolved. Deletions cut 4 bases from V and 1 base from J, with 14 bases between. The CDR3 consists of 16 residues. Germline CDR1 is SGHAT and CDR2 is FQNNGV. The CDR3 nucleotides are TGTGCCAGCAGCTCCGGCGGTACGTGGTCCTACAATGAGCAGTTCTTC. It translates to CASSSGGTWSYNEQFF.